These 20 T cell receptor beta chains were sequenced from one sample in a study of blood T cell repertoires in COVID-19. Clones were read by immunoSEQ multiplex PCR, and TCRdb kept only the in-frame ones, dropping some. The sample includes 200,000 to 250,000 clones, nearly 90% seen only once; the top ten take around 12%. Sequenced material: peripheral blood. Receptors originate from a woman younger than 35 who had recovered from COVID-19.

The chain uses TRBV7-2 and TRBJ2-7, with a possible D match to TRBD2 (6 bases). This CDR3 is 15 amino acids long. Trimming pared 1 base from V and 1 base from J, leaving 11 bases between. CDR1 SGHTA and CDR2 FQGNSA come from the germline V gene. CDR3 amino acids: CASSLVGGTSYEQYF. The CDR3 nucleotides read TGTGCCAGCAGCTTAGTTGGGGGGACTTCCTACGAGCAGTACTTC.

V and J are TRBV5-4 and TRBJ1-5; D not resolved. The CDR3 is 14 amino acids. Germline-derived CDR1 and CDR2 are SGHNT and YYREEE (reference sequence). Trimming shortened V by 4 bases and J by 4 bases, and 12 bases separated the two germline ends. The CDR3 DNA sequence: TGTGCCAGCAGCCGCGGGAGGGATAATCAGCCCCAGCATTTT. This sequence encodes CASSRGRDNQPQHF.

This chain joins TRBV19 and TRBJ2-1, with 12 bases lining up with TRBD2. This CDR3 has 16 residues. V lost 6 bases, J lost 4 bases, and 7 bases stayed unmatched. Germline V gives CDR1 LNHDA, CDR2 SQIVND (reference sequence). The CDR3 loop is CASSRSGLAGYNEQFF. CDR3 coding DNA: TGTGCCAGTAGCCGCTCGGGACTAGCGGGTTACAATGAGCAGTTCTTC. Full variable domain (rest looked up from reference TRBV19 and TRBJ2-1): DGGITQSPKYLFRKEGQNVTLSCEQNLNHDAMYWYRQDPGQGLRLIYYSQIVNDFQKGDIAEGYSVSREKKESFPLTVTSAQKNPTAFYLCASSRSGLAGYNEQFFGPGTRLTVL.

This chain uses TRBV27 with TRBJ2-2; D is ambiguous. The CDR3 totals 15 residues. The ends were cut back, 3 bases at V and 6 bases at J, with 14 bases in the middle. The germline gives CDR1 MNHEY, CDR2 SMNVEV (reference sequence). The CDR3: CASSFQLLESGELFF. The CDR3 DNA sequence: TGTGCCAGCAGTTTTCAACTCCTGGAGTCCGGGGAGCTGTTTTTT.

The gene calls are TRBV5-6 and TRBJ1-3, with no clear D. Trimming pared 3 bases from V and 4 bases from J, leaving 8 bases between. The germline V gene encodes CDR1 SGHDT and CDR2 YYEEEE. The CDR3 loop spans 13 amino acids. CDR3 in amino acids: CASSYGQGNTIYF. CDR3 coding DNA: TGTGCCAGCAGCTACGGTCAAGGAAACACCATATATTTT.

This clone came up once. The chain couples TRBV7-9 to TRBJ2-7; D ambiguous. Germline V CDR1 and CDR2: SEHNR, FQNEAQ (reference sequence). V dropped 4 bases and J dropped 6 bases, with 7 bases sitting between them. This CDR3 has 11 residues. CDR3 nucleotides: TGTGCCAGCAGCTCTGCAGTCGAGCAGTACTTC. Its translation is CASSSAVEQYF.

This chain links TRBV3-1 (or the pseudogene TRBV3-2) with TRBJ2-1; unclear D gene. The CDR3 is 14 amino acids. V gave up 3 bases and J gave up 9 bases, with 15 bases separating them. CDR1 is LGHDT, CDR2 YNNKEL, per germline (reference sequence). CDR3 residues: CASSQVSSTGEQFF. DNA of the CDR3: TGTGCCAGCAGCCAGGTGTCGTCCACGGGTGAGCAGTTCTTC.

V gene TRBV12-5 combines with J gene TRBJ2-7, with TRBD2 as a possible D gene (7 bases). This CDR3 contains 16 residues. With 2 bases removed from V and 4 bases from J, the gap between germline ends came to 18 bases. Germline lookup yields CDR1 LGHNT and CDR2 FRNRAP. CDR3 nucleotides: TGTGCTAGTGGTTTGTCCCGCGGGGGCTGGGGGTACGAGCAGTACTTC. Translation gives CASGLSRGGWGYEQYF. The entire variable domain, with the rest obtained from reference TRBV12-5 and TRBJ2-7, is as follows: DARVTQTPRHKVTEMGQEVTMRCQPILGHNTVFWYRQTMMQGLELLAYFRNRAPLDDSGMPKDRFSAEMPDATLATLKIQPSEPRDSAVYFCASGLSRGGWGYEQYFGPGTRLTVT.

CDR3 in amino acids: CASSYSRGSGELFF. The CDR3 nucleotides read TGTGCCAGCAGTTACTCGCGAGGGTCCGGGGAGCTGTTTTTT. V gene TRBV6-2 or TRBV6-3 combines with J gene TRBJ2-2, with D possibly being TRBD2 (5 bases). V was cut by 0 bases and J by 6 bases, with 8 bases left in between. From germline, CDR1 is MNHEY and CDR2 SVGEGT. The CDR3 extends over 14 amino acids.

CDR3 sequence: CASSLNSLGTLYEQYF. Here the CDR3 DNA reads TGTGCCAGCAGTTTAAACAGCCTGGGTACCCTCTACGAGCAGTACTTC. The chain recombines TRBV27 with TRBJ2-7; D gene unclear. V shed 2 bases and J shed 3 bases, with 17 bases lying between them. Germline-derived CDR1 and CDR2 are MNHEY and SMNVEV (reference sequence). The CDR3 length is 16 residues.

CDR3 amino acids: CASSQDLTDSSYEQYF. Here the CDR3 DNA reads TGTGCCAGCAGCCAAGATTTAACGGACTCATCCTACGAGCAGTACTTC. The V and J genes are TRBV14 and TRBJ2-7; D is possibly TRBD2 (5 bases). Trimming removed 0 bases at V and 1 base at J, with 13 bases between. This CDR3 comprises 16 residues. From germline, CDR1 is SGHDN and CDR2 FVKESK.

The chain employs TRBV5-4 and TRBJ2-7; D may be TRBD2 (5 bases). CDR1 is SGHNT, CDR2 YYREEE, per germline (reference sequence). This CDR3 spans 16 amino acids. Trimming took 5 bases from V and 0 from J, leaving 18 bases between them. The CDR3 is CASSLGLGKSSYEQYF. Written as DNA, the CDR3 is TGTGCCAGCAGTCTTGGACTGGGGAAAAGCTCCTACGAGCAGTACTTC. Together with reference TRBV5-4 and TRBJ2-7, the CDR3 gives the full variable domain: ETGVTQSPTHLIKTRGQQVTLRCSSQSGHNTVSWYQQALGQGPQFIFQYYREEENGRGNFPPRFSGLQFPNYSSELNVNALELDDSALYLCASSLGLGKSSYEQYFGPGTRLTVT.

The chain carries TRBV9 and TRBJ2-6; 8 bases line up with TRBD2. The germline gives CDR1 SGDLS, CDR2 YYNGEE. The junction had 4 bases not matched to a gene; V was cut back by 4 bases and J by 4 bases. The CDR3 covers 15 residues. In DNA form, the CDR3 reads TGTGCCAGCAGCATCGCGGGGGGAGGGGCCAACGTCCTGACTTTC. As protein: CASSIAGGGANVLTF.

The rearrangement joins TRBV2 to TRBJ1-5, with TRBD1 identical over 8 bases. In germline, CDR1 is SNHLY, CDR2 FYNNEI. V gave up 6 bases and J gave up 6 bases; unmatched junction bases: 4. This CDR3 is built from 13 residues. The CDR3, as DNA: TGTGCCAGCAGGGACAGGGTGGGTCAGCCCCAGCATTTT. Amino acids: CASRDRVGQPQHF.

V and J are TRBV3-1 (or the pseudogene TRBV3-2) and TRBJ2-7; 7 nucleotides line up with TRBD2. This CDR3 spans 16 amino acids. V gave up 1 base and J gave up 2 bases; unmatched junction bases: 8. From germline, CDR1 is LGHDT and CDR2 YNNKEL (reference sequence). The CDR3 sequence: CASSQATWGGTYEQYF. CDR3 DNA sequence: TGTGCCAGCAGCCAAGCCACATGGGGGGGGACCTACGAGCAGTACTTC.

The V gene is TRBV27, the J gene TRBJ1-1; 9 positions agree with TRBD1. The CDR3 totals 15 residues. Germline V gene data show CDR1 as MNHEY and CDR2 as SMNVEV (reference sequence). V lost 2 bases to trimming and J lost 6 bases; unmatched junction nucleotides: 7. The chain's CDR3 is CASSLIVQGAPEAFF. The DNA of the CDR3 is TGTGCCAGCAGTTTAATTGTACAGGGGGCTCCTGAAGCTTTCTTT.

This clone was observed a single time. The V and J genes are TRBV4-3 and TRBJ2-7; no reliable D call. This CDR3 is 15 amino acids long. Germline V lookup: CDR1 LGHNA, CDR2 YSLEER. V dropped 0 bases and J dropped 1 base, with 10 bases sitting between them. The CDR3 DNA reads TGCGCCAGCAGCCAAGATGAAACAGAATCCTACGAGCAGTACTTC. Amino acid sequence: CASSQDETESYEQYF.

V gene TRBV10-3 combines with J gene TRBJ2-7; TRBD1 matches 7 bases. Germline loops: CDR1 ENHRY, CDR2 SYGVKD. The CDR3 contains 15 residues. V gave up 2 bases and J gave up 2 bases; unmatched junction bases: 6. The CDR3 spells CAISEVGTGAYEQYF. As DNA, the CDR3 is TGTGCCATCAGTGAGGTTGGCACAGGGGCCTACGAGCAGTACTTC.

This clone was detected a few times. This chain links TRBV6-5 with TRBJ1-1; 10 bases line up with TRBD1. The V gene's germline CDR1 is MNHEY and CDR2 SVGAGI. The CDR3 runs 14 residues. J was trimmed by 5 bases and V by 0 bases; bases with no gene match: 0. CDR3 sequence: CASSYSGQGTEAFF. The CDR3 DNA reads TGTGCCAGCAGTTACTCGGGACAGGGGACTGAAGCTTTCTTT.

The chain uses TRBV27 and TRBJ1-2; possibly TRBD1 for D (5 bases). CDR3 size: 12 residues. Germline CDR1 is MNHEY and CDR2 is SMNVEV (reference sequence). With 6 bases removed from V and 6 bases from J, the gap between germline ends came to 11 bases. In DNA, the CDR3 is TGTGCCAGCAGAAGGGGTTTGGATGGCTACACCTTC. It encodes CASRRGLDGYTF.